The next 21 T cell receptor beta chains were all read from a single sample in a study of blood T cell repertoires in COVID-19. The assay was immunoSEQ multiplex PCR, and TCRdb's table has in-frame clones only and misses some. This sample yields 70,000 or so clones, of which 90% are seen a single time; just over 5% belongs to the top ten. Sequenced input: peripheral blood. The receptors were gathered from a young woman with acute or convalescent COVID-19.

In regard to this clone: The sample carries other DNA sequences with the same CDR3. CDR3 region: CASSFRNTEAFF. The CDR3 DNA reads TGTGCCAGCAGTTTCCGGAACACTGAAGCTTTCTTT. V and J are TRBV28 and TRBJ1-1; D is unresolved. This CDR3 spans 12 amino acids. Germline V CDR1 and CDR2: MDHEN, SYDVKM. V was shortened by 3 bases and J by 1 base, with 3 bases between the two germline ends.

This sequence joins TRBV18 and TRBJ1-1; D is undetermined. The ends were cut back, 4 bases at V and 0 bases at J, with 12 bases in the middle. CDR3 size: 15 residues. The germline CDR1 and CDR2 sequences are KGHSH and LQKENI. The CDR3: CASSQGGELNTEAFF. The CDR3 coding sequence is TGTGCCAGCTCACAGGGCGGGGAATTGAACACTGAAGCTTTCTTT.

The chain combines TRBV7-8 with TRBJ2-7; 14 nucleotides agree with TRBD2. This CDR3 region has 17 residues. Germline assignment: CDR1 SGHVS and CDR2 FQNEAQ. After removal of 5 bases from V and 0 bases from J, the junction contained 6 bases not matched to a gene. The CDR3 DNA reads TGTGCCAGCAGCCCCGTGGGGACTAGCGGGAGCTCCTACGAGCAGTACTTC. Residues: CASSPVGTSGSSYEQYF.

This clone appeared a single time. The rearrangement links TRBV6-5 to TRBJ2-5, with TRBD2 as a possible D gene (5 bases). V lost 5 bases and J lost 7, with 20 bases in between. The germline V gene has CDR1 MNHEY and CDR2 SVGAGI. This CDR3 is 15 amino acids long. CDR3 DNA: TGTGCCAGCAGTACCCGCAGAGTCGGGGTGGGGACCCAGTACTTC. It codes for CASSTRRVGVGTQYF.

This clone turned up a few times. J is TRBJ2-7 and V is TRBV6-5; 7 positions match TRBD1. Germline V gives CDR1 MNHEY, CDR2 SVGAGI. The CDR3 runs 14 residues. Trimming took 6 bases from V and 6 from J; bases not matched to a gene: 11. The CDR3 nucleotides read TGTGCCAGCAGATCAGGGTGGGCAGGGGGCGAGCAGTACTTC. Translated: CASRSGWAGGEQYF.

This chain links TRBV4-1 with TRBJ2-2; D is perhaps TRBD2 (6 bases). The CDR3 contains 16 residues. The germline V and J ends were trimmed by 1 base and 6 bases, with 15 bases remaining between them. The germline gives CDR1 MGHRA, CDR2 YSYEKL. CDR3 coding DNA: TGCGCCAGCAGCCAAGTGCGGGGAACCGGATCCGGGGAGCTGTTTTTT. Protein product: CASSQVRGTGSGELFF.

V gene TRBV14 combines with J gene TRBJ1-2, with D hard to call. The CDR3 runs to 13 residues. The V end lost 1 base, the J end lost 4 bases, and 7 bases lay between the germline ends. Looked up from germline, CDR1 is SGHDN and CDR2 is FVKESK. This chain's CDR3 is CASSQGTSYGYTF. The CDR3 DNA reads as TGTGCCAGCAGCCAAGGTACCAGCTATGGCTACACCTTC.

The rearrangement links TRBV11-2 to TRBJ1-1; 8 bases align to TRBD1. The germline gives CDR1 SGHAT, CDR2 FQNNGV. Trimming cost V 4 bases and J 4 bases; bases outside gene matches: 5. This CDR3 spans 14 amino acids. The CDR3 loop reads CASSWQGAGTEAFF. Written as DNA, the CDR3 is TGTGCCAGCAGCTGGCAGGGGGCCGGCACTGAAGCTTTCTTT.

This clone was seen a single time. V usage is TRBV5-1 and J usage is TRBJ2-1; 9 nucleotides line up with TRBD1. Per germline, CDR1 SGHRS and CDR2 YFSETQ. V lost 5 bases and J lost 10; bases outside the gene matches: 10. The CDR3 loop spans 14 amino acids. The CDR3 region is CASSARAGQGEQFF. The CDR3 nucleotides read TGCGCCAGCAGTGCCCGGGCGGGACAGGGAGAGCAGTTCTTC.

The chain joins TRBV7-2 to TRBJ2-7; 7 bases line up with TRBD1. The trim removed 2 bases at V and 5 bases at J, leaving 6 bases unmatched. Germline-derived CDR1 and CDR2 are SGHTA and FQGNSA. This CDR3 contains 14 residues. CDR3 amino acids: CASSLTTTGNEQYF. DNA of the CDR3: TGTGCCAGCAGCTTAACTACGACAGGGAACGAGCAGTACTTC.

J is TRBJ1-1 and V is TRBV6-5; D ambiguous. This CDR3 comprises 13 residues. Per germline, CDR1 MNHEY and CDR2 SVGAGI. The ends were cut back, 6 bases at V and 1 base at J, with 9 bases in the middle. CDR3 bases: TGTGCCAGCAGCCCAGTTCGGAACACTGAAGCTTTCTTT. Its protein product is CASSPVRNTEAFF.

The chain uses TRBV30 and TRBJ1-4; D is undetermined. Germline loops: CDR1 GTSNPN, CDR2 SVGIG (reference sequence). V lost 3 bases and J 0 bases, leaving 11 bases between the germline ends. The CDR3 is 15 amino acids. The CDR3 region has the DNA TGTGCCTGGAGCCGAACTCATGCAACTAATGAAAAACTGTTTTTT. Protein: CAWSRTHATNEKLFF.

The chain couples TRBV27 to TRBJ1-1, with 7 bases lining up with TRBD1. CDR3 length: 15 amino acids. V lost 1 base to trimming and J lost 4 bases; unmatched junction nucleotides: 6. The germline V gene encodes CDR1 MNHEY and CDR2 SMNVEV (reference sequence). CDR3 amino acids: CASSLLQAGGTEAFF. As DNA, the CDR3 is TGTGCCAGCAGTTTATTACAAGCAGGGGGCACTGAAGCTTTCTTT.

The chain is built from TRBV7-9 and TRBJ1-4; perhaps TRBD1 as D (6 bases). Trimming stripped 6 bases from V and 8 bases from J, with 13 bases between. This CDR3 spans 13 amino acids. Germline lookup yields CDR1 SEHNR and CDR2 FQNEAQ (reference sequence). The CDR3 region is CASRRQANEKLFF. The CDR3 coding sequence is TGTGCCAGCAGAAGACAGGCAAACGAAAAACTGTTTTTT. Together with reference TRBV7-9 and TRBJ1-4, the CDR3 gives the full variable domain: DTGVSQNPRHKITKRGQNVTFRCDPISEHNRLYWYRQTLGQGPEFLTYFQNEAQLEKSRLLSDRFSAERPKGSFSTLEIQRTEQGDSAMYLCASRRQANEKLFFGSGTQLSVL.

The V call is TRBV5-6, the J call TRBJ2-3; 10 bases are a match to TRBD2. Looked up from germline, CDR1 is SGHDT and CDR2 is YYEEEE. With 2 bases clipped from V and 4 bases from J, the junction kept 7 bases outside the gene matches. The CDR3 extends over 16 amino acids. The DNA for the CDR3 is TGTGCCAGCAGCTTTGCAAGCGGGGGGGCCTCAGATACGCAGTATTTT. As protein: CASSFASGGASDTQYF.

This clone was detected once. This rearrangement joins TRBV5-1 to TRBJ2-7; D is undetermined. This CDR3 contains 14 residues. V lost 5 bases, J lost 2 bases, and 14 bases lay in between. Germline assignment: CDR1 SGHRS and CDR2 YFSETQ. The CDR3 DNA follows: TGCGCCAGCAGGGAGAACCCCGCAACCTACGAGCAGTACTTC. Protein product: CASRENPATYEQYF.

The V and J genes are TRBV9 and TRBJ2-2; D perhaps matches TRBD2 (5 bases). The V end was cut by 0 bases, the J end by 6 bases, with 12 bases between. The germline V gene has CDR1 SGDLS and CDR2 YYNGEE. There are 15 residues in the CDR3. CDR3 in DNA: TGTGCCAGCAGCGTAGGGCTAATCGGGGCCGGGGAGCTGTTTTTT. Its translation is CASSVGLIGAGELFF. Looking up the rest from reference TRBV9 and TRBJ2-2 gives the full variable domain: DSGVTQTPKHLITATGQRVTLRCSPRSGDLSVYWYQQSLDQGLQFLIQYYNGEERAKGNILERFSAQQFPDLHSELNLSSLELGDSALYFCASSVGLIGAGELFFGEGSRLTVL.

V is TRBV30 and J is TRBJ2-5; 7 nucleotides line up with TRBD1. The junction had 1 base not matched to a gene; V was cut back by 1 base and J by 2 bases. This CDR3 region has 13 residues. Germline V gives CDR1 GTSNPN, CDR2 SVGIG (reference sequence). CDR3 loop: CAWSAGQQETQYF. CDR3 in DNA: TGTGCCTGGAGTGCGGGACAGCAAGAGACCCAGTACTTC.

CDR3 in DNA: TGCGCCAGCAGCCAAGAGGCGGGACAGGGTTTGGAAAAACTGTTTTTT. Translated, it gives CASSQEAGQGLEKLFF. The rearrangement uses TRBV4-1 and TRBJ1-4; TRBD1 agrees at 9 bases. Germline CDR1 MGHRA, CDR2 YSYEKL. This CDR3 has 16 residues. V gave up 0 bases and J gave up 8 bases; unmatched junction bases: 7.

CDR3 residues: CASSASTGTAGYTF. In nucleotides, the CDR3 is TGTGCCAGCAGTGCGTCGACAGGGACGGCTGGCTACACCTTC. The genes are TRBV2 and TRBJ1-2, with TRBD1 matching over 7 bases. J gave up 7 bases and V 4 bases, and 9 bases lay outside the gene matches. The CDR3 contains 14 residues. CDR1 and CDR2 (germline): SNHLY, FYNNEI.

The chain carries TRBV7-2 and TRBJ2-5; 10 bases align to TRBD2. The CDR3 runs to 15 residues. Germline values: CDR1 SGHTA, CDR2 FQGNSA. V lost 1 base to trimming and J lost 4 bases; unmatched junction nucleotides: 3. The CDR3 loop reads CASSLERGGRETQYF. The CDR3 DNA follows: TGTGCCAGCAGCTTAGAGCGGGGGGGCCGAGAGACCCAGTACTTC. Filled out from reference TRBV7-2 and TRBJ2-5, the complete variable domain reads GAGVSQSPSNKVTEKGKDVELRCDPISGHTALYWYRQSLGQGLEFLIYFQGNSAPDKSGLPSDRFSAERTGGSVSTLTIQRTQQEDSAVYLCASSLERGGRETQYFGPGTRLLVL.